Presented here are 21 T cell receptor beta chains from one specimen sequenced in a study of patients and donors after allogeneic stem cell transplantation. TCRdb redid the calling of the RT-PCR reads with MiXCR, one entry per CDR3 protein. The sample has about 400,000 distinct CDR3 sequences, 16% seen once. Source material: blood, either unsorted or a sorted T cell fraction (not recorded which). Every receptor here comes from a human donor who was either an allogeneic HSCT recipient or a stem cell or donor lymphocyte infusion donor (not recorded which). It is not recorded whose cells these are; they may come from a transplant donor.

This clonotype has a handful of counts. The chain combines TRBV4-1 with TRBJ2-5; a weak D match, TRBD2 (5 bases). The germline V gene encodes CDR1 MGHRA and CDR2 YSYEKL. The V end lost 0 bases, the J end lost 5 bases, and 13 bases lay between the germline ends. The CDR3 is 15 amino acids. The CDR3 DNA follows: TGCGCCAGCAGCCAAGAATTGGCTAGCATGGAGACCCAGTACTTC. Translated, it gives CASSQELASMETQYF.

This clonotype was found many times. The genes are TRBV29-1 and TRBJ2-1; no clear D. Germline CDR1 reads SQVTM; CDR2 reads ANQGSEA. V lost 7 bases and J lost 9, with 16 bases in between. This CDR3 spans 12 amino acids. The CDR3 nucleotides read TGCAGCGCTGGGCTATTTCGGGCTGAGCAGTTCTTC. Its translation is CSAGLFRAEQFF.

This clonotype was seen ten or more times. The V call is TRBV4-2, the J call TRBJ2-5; D is unclear. CDR1 is LGHNA, CDR2 YNFKEQ, per germline. The V end lost 0 bases, the J end lost 8 bases, and 10 bases lay between the germline ends. The CDR3 loop spans 13 amino acids. CDR3 in DNA: TGTGCCAGCAGCCAAGAAACCGGGTTAACCCAGTACTTC. It translates to CASSQETGLTQYF.

The chain is built from TRBV28 and TRBJ1-1; 7 bases map to TRBD1. Germline CDR1 MDHEN, CDR2 SYDVKM. The CDR3 extends over 15 amino acids. The V and J ends lost 6 bases and 4 bases, in that order; junction bases with no gene match: 11. The CDR3 bases are TGTGCCAGCAGCCTGAACCCCGCAGGGGGCACTGAAGCTTTCTTT. Encoded protein: CASSLNPAGGTEAFF.

The chain combines TRBV5-6 with TRBJ2-7; 8 nucleotides align to TRBD1. CDR3 length: 13 amino acids. The V gene end was trimmed by 5 bases and the J gene end by 8 bases; junction bases not matched to a gene: 9. Looked up from germline, CDR1 is SGHDT and CDR2 is YYEEEE. The CDR3 sequence is CASRIGTGLKQYF. The CDR3 DNA is TGTGCCAGCAGGATCGGGACAGGTCTTAAGCAGTACTTC.

The table lists this clonotype with a few counts. The rearrangement joins TRBV20-1 to TRBJ2-3, with 8 nucleotides matching TRBD1. Germline trimming cut 3 bases from V and 3 bases from J; bases unmatched to any gene: 8. The germline gives CDR1 DFQATT, CDR2 SNEGSKA (reference sequence). The CDR3 is 15 amino acids. CDR3 DNA sequence: TGCAGTGCTAGGGACGACAGGGGAATGACAGATACGCAGTATTTT. This codes for CSARDDRGMTDTQYF.

The genes are TRBV6-5 and TRBJ2-3; D possibly uses TRBD1 or TRBD2 (6 bases each). V shed 2 bases and J shed 5 bases, with 11 bases lying between them. CDR1 MNHEY and CDR2 SVGAGI come from the germline V gene. This CDR3 region has 14 residues. CDR3 nucleotide sequence: TGTGCCAGCAGTTACGGGGGGCGTGAAGATACGCAGTATTTT. It specifies CASSYGGREDTQYF.

This clonotype was picked up many times. This rearrangement joins TRBV20-1 to TRBJ1-2; D ambiguous. The V end was cut by 6 bases, the J end by 2 bases, with 13 bases between. Per germline, CDR1 DFQATT and CDR2 SNEGSKA (reference sequence). This CDR3 is 13 amino acids long. This CDR3 reads CSAKPSVNYGYTF. In nucleotides, the CDR3 is TGCAGTGCCAAGCCGTCAGTAAACTATGGCTACACCTTC.

This chain connects TRBV27 to TRBJ2-3; D gene uncertain. The CDR3 has 14 amino acids. V was clipped by 4 bases and J by 1 base, with 9 bases between them. CDR1 and CDR2 from the germline V gene are MNHEY and SMNVEV (reference sequence). The CDR3: CASSWVPGTDTQYF. The CDR3 DNA sequence: TGTGCCAGCAGTTGGGTGCCCGGCACAGATACGCAGTATTTT.

V gene TRBV5-1 combines with J gene TRBJ2-7, with TRBD2 matching over 8 bases. The CDR3 is 15 residues long. The trim removed 2 bases at V and 5 bases at J, leaving 9 bases unmatched. In germline, CDR1 is SGHRS, CDR2 YFSETQ. CDR3: CASSFDRLATNEQYF. Written as DNA, the CDR3 is TGCGCCAGCAGCTTTGATCGACTAGCGACCAACGAGCAGTACTTC.

This clonotype was counted a few times. This chain uses TRBV12-3 or TRBV12-4 with TRBJ2-3; a possible D gene is TRBD1 (8 bases). V lost 6 bases to trimming and J lost 2 bases, with 24 bases between them. This CDR3 is built from 18 residues. CDR3 amino acids: CASSHRGRASGPTDTQYF. The CDR3 bases are TGTGCCAGCAGCCACAGGGGGAGGGCTAGCGGACCCACAGATACGCAGTATTTT.

This rearrangement joins TRBV7-8 to TRBJ1-4; D ambiguous. The CDR3 is 15 amino acids. V dropped 1 base and J dropped 13 bases, with 19 bases sitting between them. CDR1 and CDR2 from the germline V gene are SGHVS and FQNEAQ. CDR3 amino acids: CASSLEARSQVGLFF. Written as DNA, the CDR3 is TGTGCCAGCAGCTTAGAGGCTAGGTCTCAAGTGGGACTGTTTTTT.

CDR3: CASTSPGLYTQYF. The CDR3 bases are TGTGCCAGCACCTCCCCGGGGCTTTATACGCAGTATTTT. This chain joins TRBV6-1 and TRBJ2-3; TRBD1 or TRBD2 may be the D gene (5 bases each). The CDR3 spans 13 residues. From germline, CDR1 is MNHNS and CDR2 SASEGT. Trimming removed 7 bases from V and 7 bases from J, with 15 bases in between.

This clonotype turned up a few times. V is TRBV7-9 and J is TRBJ1-1, with a weak D call TRBD1 (6 bases). CDR1 is SEHNR and CDR2 is FQNEAQ in the germline V gene (reference sequence). This CDR3 comprises 16 residues. The ends were cut back, 2 bases at V and 1 base at J, with 14 bases in the middle. The CDR3 loop is CASSLFGGGGNTEAFF. In nucleotides, the CDR3 is TGTGCCAGCAGCTTATTTGGGGGAGGGGGGAACACTGAAGCTTTCTTT.

V usage is TRBV12-3 or TRBV12-4 and J usage is TRBJ2-3; 10 bases line up with TRBD1. CDR3 size: 15 residues. V shed 6 bases, J shed 5 bases, and the junction held 8 bases outside the gene matches. CDR3 loop: CASSPPGQGIDTQYF. In nucleotides, the CDR3 is TGTGCCAGCAGCCCTCCGGGACAGGGGATAGATACGCAGTATTTT.

This clonotype turned up a few times. The rearrangement uses TRBV20-1 and TRBJ1-1; TRBD1 might be the D (6 bases). Germline V gene sequence: CDR1 DFQATT, CDR2 SNEGSKA (reference sequence). Deletions cut 2 bases from V and 4 bases from J, with 11 bases between. This CDR3 is 13 amino acids long. CDR3 region: CSARSLGGTEAFF. In DNA form, the CDR3 reads TGCAGTGCTAGATCTTTAGGGGGCACTGAAGCTTTCTTT.

This clonotype has a handful of counts. This sequence joins TRBV9 and TRBJ2-5; D unresolved. The CDR3 spans 13 residues. Germline V gene sequence: CDR1 SGDLS, CDR2 YYNGEE. V was clipped by 3 bases and J by 4 bases, with 10 bases between them. CDR3 sequence reads: CASSGGPGETQYF. The CDR3 DNA follows: TGTGCCAGCAGCGGCGGCCCGGGAGAGACCCAGTACTTC.

This clonotype was picked up a small number of times. The chain links TRBV10-3 to TRBJ2-3; tentative D call: TRBD2 (6 bases). The CDR3 loop spans 11 amino acids. V shed 6 bases and J shed 7 bases, with 8 bases lying between them. The germline V gene has CDR1 ENHRY and CDR2 SYGVKD. The CDR3 coding sequence is TGTGCCATCAGCCGGGACTATACGCAGTATTTT. This translates into CAISRDYTQYF.

The chain combines TRBV7-9 with TRBJ2-5, with a tentative D call TRBD1 (6 bases). From germline, CDR1 is SEHNR and CDR2 FQNEAQ (reference sequence). Trimming cost V 2 bases and J 2 bases, with 15 bases left between them. The CDR3 is 16 amino acids. The CDR3 sequence: CASSLPSGEAQETQYF. The CDR3 bases are TGTGCCAGCAGCTTACCGTCAGGGGAAGCTCAAGAGACCCAGTACTTC.

This chain links TRBV30 with TRBJ2-3, with D unresolved. V was cut by 0 bases and J by 2 bases, with 12 bases left in between. Germline CDR1 and CDR2: GTSNPN and SVGIG (reference sequence). This CDR3 has 15 residues. The DNA for the CDR3 is TGTGCCTGGAGTGTACCGCAGGCGCCCACAGATACGCAGTATTTT. It translates to CAWSVPQAPTDTQYF.

This clonotype was counted ten times or more. This chain joins TRBV18 and TRBJ1-6; D is unresolved. Germline V lookup: CDR1 KGHSH, CDR2 LQKENI. The CDR3 is 13 amino acids. V was pared by 2 bases and J by 4 bases, with 3 bases between. The CDR3 region is CASSPGYNSPLHF. CDR3 nucleotide sequence: TGTGCCAGCTCACCAGGGTATAATTCACCCCTCCACTTT. The full variable domain, its missing parts supplied by reference TRBV18 and TRBJ1-6, is NAGVMQNPRHLVRRRGQEARLRCSPMKGHSHVYWYRQLPEEGLKFMVYLQKENIIDESGMPKERFSAEFPKEGPSILRIQQVVRGDSAAYFCASSPGYNSPLHFGNGTRLTVT.